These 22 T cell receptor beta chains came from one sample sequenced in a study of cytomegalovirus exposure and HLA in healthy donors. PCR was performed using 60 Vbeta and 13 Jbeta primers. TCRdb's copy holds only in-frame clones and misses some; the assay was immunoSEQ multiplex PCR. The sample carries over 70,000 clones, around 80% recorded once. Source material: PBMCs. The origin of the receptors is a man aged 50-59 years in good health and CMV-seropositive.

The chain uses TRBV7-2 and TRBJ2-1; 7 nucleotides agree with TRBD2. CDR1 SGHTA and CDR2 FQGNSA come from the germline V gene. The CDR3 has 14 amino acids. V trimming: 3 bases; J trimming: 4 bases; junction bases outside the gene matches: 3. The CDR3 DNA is TGTGCCAGCAGCTTCCAAGCGGGGTACAATGAGCAGTTCTTC. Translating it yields CASSFQAGYNEQFF. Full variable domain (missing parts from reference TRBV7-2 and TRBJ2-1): GAGVSQSPSNKVTEKGKDVELRCDPISGHTALYWYRQSLGQGLEFLIYFQGNSAPDKSGLPSDRFSAERTGGSVSTLTIQRTQQEDSAVYLCASSFQAGYNEQFFGPGTRLTVL.

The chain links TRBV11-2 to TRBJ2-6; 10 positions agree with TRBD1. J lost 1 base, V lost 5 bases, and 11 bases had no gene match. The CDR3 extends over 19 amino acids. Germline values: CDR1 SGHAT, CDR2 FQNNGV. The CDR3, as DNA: TGTGCCAGCAGCAACTTTGCTAGGACAGGGGGGTCTGGGGCCAACGTCCTGACTTTC. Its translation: CASSNFARTGGSGANVLTF. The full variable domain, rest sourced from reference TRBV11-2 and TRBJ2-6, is EAGVAQSPRYKIIEKRQSVAFWCNPISGHATLYWYQQILGQGPKLLIQFQNNGVVDDSQLPKDRFSAERLKGVDSTLKIQPAKLEDSAVYLCASSNFARTGGSGANVLTFGAGSRLTVL.

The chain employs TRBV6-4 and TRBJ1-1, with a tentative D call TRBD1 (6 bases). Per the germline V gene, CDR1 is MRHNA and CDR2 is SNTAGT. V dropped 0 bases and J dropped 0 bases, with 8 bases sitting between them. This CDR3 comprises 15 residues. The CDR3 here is CASSDSAGVNTEAFF. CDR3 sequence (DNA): TGTGCCAGCAGTGACTCGGCAGGGGTGAACACTGAAGCTTTCTTT.

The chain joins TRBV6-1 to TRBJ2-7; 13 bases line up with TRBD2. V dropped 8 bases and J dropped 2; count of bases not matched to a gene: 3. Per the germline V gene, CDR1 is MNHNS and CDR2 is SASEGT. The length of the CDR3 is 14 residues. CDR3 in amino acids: CASETSGRAYEQYF. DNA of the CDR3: TGTGCCAGCGAAACTAGCGGGAGGGCCTACGAGCAGTACTTC.

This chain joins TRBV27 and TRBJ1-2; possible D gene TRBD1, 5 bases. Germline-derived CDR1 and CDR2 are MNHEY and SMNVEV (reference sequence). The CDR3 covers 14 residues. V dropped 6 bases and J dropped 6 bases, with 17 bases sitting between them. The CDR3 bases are TGTGCCAGCAGCCAAAGGGGACTCATCCATGGCTACACCTTC. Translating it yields CASSQRGLIHGYTF.

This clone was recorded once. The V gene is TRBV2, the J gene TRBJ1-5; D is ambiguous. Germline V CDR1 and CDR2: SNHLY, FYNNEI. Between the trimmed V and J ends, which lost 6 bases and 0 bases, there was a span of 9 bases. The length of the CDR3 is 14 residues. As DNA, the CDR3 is TGTGCCAGCAGCCCGACATATAGCAATCAGCCCCAGCATTTT. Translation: CASSPTYSNQPQHF. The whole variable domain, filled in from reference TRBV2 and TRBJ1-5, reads EPEVTQTPSHQVTQMGQEVILRCVPISNHLYFYWYRQILGQKVEFLVSFYNNEISEKSEIFDDQFSVERPDGSNFTLKIRSTKLEDSAMYFCASSPTYSNQPQHFGDGTRLSIL.

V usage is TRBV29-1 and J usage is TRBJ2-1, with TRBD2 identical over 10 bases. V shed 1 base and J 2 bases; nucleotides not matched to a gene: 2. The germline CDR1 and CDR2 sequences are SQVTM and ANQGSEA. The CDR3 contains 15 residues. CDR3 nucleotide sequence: TGCAGCGTTGAAGGGACTAGCGGAACCTACAATGAGCAGTTCTTC. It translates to CSVEGTSGTYNEQFF.

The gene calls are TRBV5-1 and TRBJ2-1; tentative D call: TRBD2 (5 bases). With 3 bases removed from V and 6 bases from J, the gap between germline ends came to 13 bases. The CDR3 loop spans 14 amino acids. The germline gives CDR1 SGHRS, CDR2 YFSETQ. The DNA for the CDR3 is TGCGCCAGCAGCTCCACTTCTGGGAGCAATGAGCAGTTCTTC. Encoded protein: CASSSTSGSNEQFF.

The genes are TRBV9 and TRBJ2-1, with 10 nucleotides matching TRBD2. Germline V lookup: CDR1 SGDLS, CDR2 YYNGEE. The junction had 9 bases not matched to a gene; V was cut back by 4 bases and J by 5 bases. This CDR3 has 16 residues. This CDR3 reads CASSPPGLAVHNEQFF. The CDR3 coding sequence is TGTGCCAGCAGCCCCCCCGGACTAGCGGTACACAATGAGCAGTTCTTC.

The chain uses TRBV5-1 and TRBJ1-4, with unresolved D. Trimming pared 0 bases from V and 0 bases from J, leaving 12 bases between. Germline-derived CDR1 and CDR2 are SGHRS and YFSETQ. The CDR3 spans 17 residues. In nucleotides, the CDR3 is TGCGCCAGCAGCTTGGATAACACCCGGGCAACTAATGAAAAACTGTTTTTT. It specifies CASSLDNTRATNEKLFF.

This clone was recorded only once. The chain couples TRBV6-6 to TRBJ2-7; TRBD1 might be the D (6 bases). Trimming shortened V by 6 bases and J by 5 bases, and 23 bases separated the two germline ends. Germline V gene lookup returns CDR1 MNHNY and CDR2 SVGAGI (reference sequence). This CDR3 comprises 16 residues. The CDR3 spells CASRAATGTSRNEQYF. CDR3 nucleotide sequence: TGTGCCAGCAGGGCTGCTACAGGGACATCGAGGAACGAGCAGTACTTC.

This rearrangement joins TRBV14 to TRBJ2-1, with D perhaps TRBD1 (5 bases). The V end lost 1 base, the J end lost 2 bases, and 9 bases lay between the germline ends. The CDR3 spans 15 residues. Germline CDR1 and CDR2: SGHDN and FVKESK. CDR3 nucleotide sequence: TGTGCCAGCAGCCAAGCTAGGGGCGCCTACAATGAGCAGTTCTTC. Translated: CASSQARGAYNEQFF.

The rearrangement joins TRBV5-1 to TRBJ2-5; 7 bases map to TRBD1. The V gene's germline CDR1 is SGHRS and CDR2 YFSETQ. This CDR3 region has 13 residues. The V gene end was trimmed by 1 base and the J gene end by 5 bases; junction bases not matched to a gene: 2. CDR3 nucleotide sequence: TGCGCCAGCAGCTTGACAGGGGAGGAGACCCAGTACTTC. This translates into CASSLTGEETQYF.

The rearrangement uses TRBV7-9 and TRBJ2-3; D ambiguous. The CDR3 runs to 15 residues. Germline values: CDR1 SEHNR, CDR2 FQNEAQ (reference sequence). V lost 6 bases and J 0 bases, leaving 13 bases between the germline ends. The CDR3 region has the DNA TGTGCCAGCAGTTCTCCTACTACGAGCACAGATACGCAGTATTTT. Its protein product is CASSSPTTSTDTQYF.

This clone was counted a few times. CDR3 nucleotides: TGTGCCAGCAGCTTAAGCGCTAGCGGGACCCGTTACAATGAGCAGTTCTTC. It encodes CASSLSASGTRYNEQFF. The chain couples TRBV7-3 to TRBJ2-1; 9 positions agree with TRBD2. CDR1 and CDR2 (germline): SGHTA, FQGTGA. The J segment lost 4 bases and the V segment lost 1 base, leaving 8 bases of the junction unmatched. This CDR3 has 17 amino acids.

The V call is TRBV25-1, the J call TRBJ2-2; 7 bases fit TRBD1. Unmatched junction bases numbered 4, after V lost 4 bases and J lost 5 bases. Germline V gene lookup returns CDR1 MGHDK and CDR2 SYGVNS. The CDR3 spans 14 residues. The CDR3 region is CASSGTGTTGELFF. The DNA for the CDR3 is TGTGCCAGCAGTGGGACAGGAACTACCGGGGAGCTGTTTTTT.

DNA for the CDR3: TGTGCCAGCAGCCTCCAGGGAGGCTATGGCTACACCTTC. It yields the protein CASSLQGGYGYTF. V is TRBV2 and J is TRBJ1-2, with a weak D call TRBD1 (5 bases). The CDR3 has 13 residues. Trimming took 6 bases from V and 4 from J, leaving 12 bases between them. From germline, CDR1 is SNHLY and CDR2 FYNNEI.

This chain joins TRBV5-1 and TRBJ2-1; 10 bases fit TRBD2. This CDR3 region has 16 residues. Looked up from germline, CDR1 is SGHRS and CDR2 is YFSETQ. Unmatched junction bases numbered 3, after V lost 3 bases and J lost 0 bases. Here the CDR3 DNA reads TGCGCCAGCAGCTGGGGACTAGCGAGCTCCTACAATGAGCAGTTCTTC. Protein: CASSWGLASSYNEQFF.

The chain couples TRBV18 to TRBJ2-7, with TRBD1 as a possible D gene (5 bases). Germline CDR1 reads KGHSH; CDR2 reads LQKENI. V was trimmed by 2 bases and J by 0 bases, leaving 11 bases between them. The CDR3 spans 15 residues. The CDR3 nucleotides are TGTGCCAGCTCACCAGGGCAGACAGCCTCCTACGAGCAGTACTTC. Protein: CASSPGQTASYEQYF.

The CDR3 protein is CASSLVPKNQPQHF. The CDR3 DNA is TGTGCCAGCAGCTTAGTCCCTAAAAATCAGCCCCAGCATTTT. V usage is TRBV7-8 and J usage is TRBJ1-5; no clear D gene. Germline V gene data show CDR1 as SGHVS and CDR2 as FQNEAQ. The CDR3 contains 14 residues. V gave up 1 base and J gave up 4 bases, with 8 bases separating them.

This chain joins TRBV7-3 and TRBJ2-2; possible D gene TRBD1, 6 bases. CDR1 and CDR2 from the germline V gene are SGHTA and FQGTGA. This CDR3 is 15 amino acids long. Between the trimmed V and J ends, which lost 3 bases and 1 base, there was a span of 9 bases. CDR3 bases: TGTGCCAGCAGCTTTCAGGGGATGAACACCGGGGAGCTGTTTTTT. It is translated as CASSFQGMNTGELFF.

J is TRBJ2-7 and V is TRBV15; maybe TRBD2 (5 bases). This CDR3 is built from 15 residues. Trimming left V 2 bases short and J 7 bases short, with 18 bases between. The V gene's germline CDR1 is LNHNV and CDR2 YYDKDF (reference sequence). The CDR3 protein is CATSRNARSPGEQYF. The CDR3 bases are TGTGCCACCAGCAGAAACGCTAGGTCGCCGGGGGAGCAGTACTTC.